The rows below give T cell receptor beta chains drawn from one sample of a study of PD-1 blockade in classical Hodgkin lymphoma. The assay was immunoSEQ multiplex PCR, and TCRdb's table has in-frame clones only and misses some. Of 43,000 or so clones in the sample, about nine tenths were seen once. The sequences come from peripheral blood mononuclear cells (PBMCs), collected at baseline. The receptors were gathered from a human donor with classical Hodgkin lymphoma. The CDR3 runs from the conserved cysteine through the conserved F or W. Fields, in order: J gene, D gene, clone size, V gene, CDR3 protein, CDR3 DNA. D genes are given only for firm matches. Not all rows give a size; the values are once, few, many and, for expanded clones, a class.

TRBJ1-1 | NA | NA | TRBV6-1 | CASSEGLMNTEAFF | TGTGCCAGCAGTGAAGGACTAATGAACACTGAAGCTTTCTTT
TRBJ2-3 | TRBD2 | NA | TRBV11-2 | CASSFRSGGASDTQYF | TGTGCCAGCAGCTTCCGTAGCGGGGGGGCGTCAGATACGCAGTATTTT
TRBJ2-1 | TRBD1 | NA | TRBV6-1 | CASLDRGLRNEQFF | TGTGCCAGCCTGGACAGGGGCCTGCGCAATGAGCAGTTCTTC
TRBJ1-1 | NA | few | TRBV19 | CASRSGHTEAFF | TGTGCCAGTAGGTCAGGTCACACTGAAGCTTTCTTT
TRBJ1-4 | TRBD1 | once | TRBV5-1 | CASSLGGGAIEKLFF | TGCGCCAGCAGCTTGGGAGGGGGCGCGATTGAAAAACTGTTTTTT
TRBJ2-1 | TRBD2 | NA | TRBV7-9 | CASRAGVSSYNEQFF | TGTGCCAGCAGAGCGGGGGTTAGCTCCTACAATGAGCAGTTCTTC
TRBJ1-2 | NA | NA | TRBV6-1 | CASSEGRPSSYGYTF | TGTGCCAGCAGTGAAGGGAGGCCTTCGAGTTATGGCTACACCTTC
TRBJ2-7 | TRBD1 | NA | TRBV10-3 | CAISGTGDPYEQYF | TGTGCCATCAGTGGGACAGGGGATCCCTACGAGCAGTACTTC
TRBJ2-1 | NA | NA | TRBV5-5 | CASSAGLINEQFF | TGTGCCAGCAGCGCAGGACTGATCAATGAGCAGTTCTTC
TRBJ1-1 | NA | NA | TRBV5-1 | CASRGEALRAFF | TGCGCCAGCAGGGGCGAGGCTTTGAGGGCTTTCTTT
TRBJ1-4 | NA | NA | TRBV5-1 | CASSLGRAGEKLFF | TGCGCCAGCAGCTTGGGCAGGGCGGGTGAAAAACTGTTTTTT
TRBJ1-2 | TRBD1 | few | TRBV28 | CASSLSSTGGFYGYTF | TGTGCCAGCAGTTTATCTTCGACAGGGGGCTTCTATGGCTACACCTTC
TRBJ2-7 | NA | once | TRBV6-1 | CASTSGGDEQYF | TGTGCCAGCACCAGTGGAGGGGACGAGCAGTACTTC
TRBJ2-3 | TRBD2 | NA | TRBV28 | CASSLGLLTSTDTQYF | TGTGCCAGCAGCTTGGGACTACTAACTAGCACAGATACGCAGTATTTT
TRBJ2-3 | NA | NA | TRBV18 | CASSPEQSRGGNQDTQYF | TGTGCCAGCTCACCCGAGCAATCTAGGGGCGGAAATCAAGATACGCAGTATTTT
TRBJ1-5 | NA | once | TRBV21-1 | CASSIPDRGPEDPQHF | TGTGCCAGCAGCATCCCGGACAGGGGACCTGAAGATCCCCAGCATTTT
TRBJ2-2 | NA | few | TRBV6-4 | CASSDTQTGELFF | TGTGCCAGCAGTGATACCCAGACCGGGGAGCTGTTTTTT
TRBJ2-7 | NA | NA | TRBV21-1 | CASSKILLSIIGNYYEQYF | TGTGCCAGCAGCAAAATTTTGCTTTCAATAATCGGCAATTACTACGAGCAGTACTTC
TRBJ2-3 | TRBD2 | few | TRBV6-4 | CASSGSGSTDTQYF | TGTGCCAGCAGTGGTAGCGGGAGCACAGATACGCAGTATTTT
TRBJ2-7 | NA | NA | TRBV6-1 | CASSEAGTYEQYF | TGTGCCAGCAGTGAGGCAGGGACCTACGAGCAGTACTTC
TRBJ2-7 | TRBD1 | NA | TRBV28 | CASSYPGTGLWEQYF | TGTGCCAGCAGTTACCCCGGGACAGGGCTTTGGGAGCAGTACTTC
TRBJ2-7 | NA | NA | TRBV25-1 | CASSEVYEQYF | TGTGCCAGCAGTGAAGTCTACGAGCAGTACTTC
TRBJ2-2 | TRBD2 | NA | TRBV4-3 | CASSQDTAGGWNTGELFF | TGCGCCAGCAGCCAAGATACAGCGGGGGGCTGGAACACCGGGGAGCTGTTTTTT
TRBJ2-7 | NA | NA | TRBV6-1 | CASRGALNEQYF | TGTGCCAGCAGGGGGGCTCTAAACGAGCAGTACTTC
TRBJ2-3 | NA | NA | TRBV23-1 | CASSHPGKQYF | TGCGCCAGCAGTCATCCGGGAAAGCAGTATTTT
TRBJ2-4 | NA | NA | TRBV12-5 | CASGLRLIGIAKNIQYF | TGTGCTAGTGGTTTGAGGCTAATCGGAATAGCCAAAAACATTCAGTACTTC
TRBJ2-1 | NA | NA | TRBV29-1 | CSVERTPGDNEQFF | TGCAGCGTTGAAAGGACCCCGGGAGACAATGAGCAGTTCTTC
TRBJ2-1 | TRBD1 | NA | TRBV5-1 | CASSFRDRGVNEQFF | TGCGCCAGCAGCTTCCGGGACAGGGGCGTCAATGAGCAGTTCTTC
TRBJ1-5 | TRBD1 | few | TRBV28 | CASSLLTGVVQPQHF | TGTGCCAGCAGTCTCCTCACAGGGGTAGTTCAGCCCCAGCATTTT
TRBJ1-6 | NA | once | TRBV4-3 | CASSQDIGRVGYNSPLHF | TGCGCCAGCAGCCAAGATATTGGCAGGGTTGGTTATAATTCACCCCTCCACTTT
TRBJ2-5 | TRBD2 | NA | TRBV10-3 | CAISQPGLQETQYF | TGTGCCATCAGTCAGCCGGGACTACAAGAGACCCAGTACTTC
TRBJ1-2 | NA | NA | TRBV15 | CATSRDRGYQNYGYTF | TGTGCCACCAGCAGAGATAGAGGTTATCAGAACTATGGCTACACCTTC
TRBJ2-5 | NA | NA | TRBV5-3 | CARAPKGGARGETQYF | TGTGCCAGAGCCCCGAAAGGGGGGGCTCGGGGAGAGACCCAGTACTTC
TRBJ2-5 | TRBD1 | NA | TRBV6-6 | CASSRRDRGWETQYF | TGTGCCAGCAGTCGACGGGACAGGGGTTGGGAGACCCAGTACTTC
TRBJ2-1 | TRBD2 | NA | TRBV10-3 | CAISGLLAGGTNEQFF | TGTGCCATCAGTGGGCTACTAGCGGGAGGTACCAATGAGCAGTTCTTC
TRBJ2-2 | NA | NA | TRBV7-3 | CASSLTGTGELFF | TGTGCCAGCAGCTTAACAGGGACCGGGGAGCTGTTTTTT
TRBJ1-2 | TRBD1 | NA | TRBV18 | CASSVQGEGPGYTF | TGTGCCAGCTCAGTGCAGGGGGAAGGACCTGGCTACACCTTC
TRBJ1-4 | TRBD1 | NA | TRBV18 | CASSPNRGEKLFF | TGTGCCAGCTCACCAAACAGGGGTGAAAAACTGTTTTTT
TRBJ1-2 | TRBD1 | NA | TRBV28 | CASSSTRSGGAYGYTF | TGTGCCAGCAGTTCAACCCGCTCAGGGGGCGCCTATGGCTACACCTTC
TRBJ2-3 | TRBD1 | NA | TRBV9 | CASSVNRDRAADTQYF | TGTGCCAGCAGCGTAAACAGGGACAGGGCTGCAGATACGCAGTATTTT
TRBJ2-1 | TRBD1 | few | TRBV7-6 | CASSQGQALSDNEQFF | TGTGCCAGCAGCCAGGGACAGGCCCTATCGGACAATGAGCAGTTCTTC
TRBJ1-2 | NA | NA | TRBV19 | CASSIEAGMFVGYTF | TGTGCCAGTAGTATAGAGGCAGGGATGTTCGTTGGCTACACCTTC